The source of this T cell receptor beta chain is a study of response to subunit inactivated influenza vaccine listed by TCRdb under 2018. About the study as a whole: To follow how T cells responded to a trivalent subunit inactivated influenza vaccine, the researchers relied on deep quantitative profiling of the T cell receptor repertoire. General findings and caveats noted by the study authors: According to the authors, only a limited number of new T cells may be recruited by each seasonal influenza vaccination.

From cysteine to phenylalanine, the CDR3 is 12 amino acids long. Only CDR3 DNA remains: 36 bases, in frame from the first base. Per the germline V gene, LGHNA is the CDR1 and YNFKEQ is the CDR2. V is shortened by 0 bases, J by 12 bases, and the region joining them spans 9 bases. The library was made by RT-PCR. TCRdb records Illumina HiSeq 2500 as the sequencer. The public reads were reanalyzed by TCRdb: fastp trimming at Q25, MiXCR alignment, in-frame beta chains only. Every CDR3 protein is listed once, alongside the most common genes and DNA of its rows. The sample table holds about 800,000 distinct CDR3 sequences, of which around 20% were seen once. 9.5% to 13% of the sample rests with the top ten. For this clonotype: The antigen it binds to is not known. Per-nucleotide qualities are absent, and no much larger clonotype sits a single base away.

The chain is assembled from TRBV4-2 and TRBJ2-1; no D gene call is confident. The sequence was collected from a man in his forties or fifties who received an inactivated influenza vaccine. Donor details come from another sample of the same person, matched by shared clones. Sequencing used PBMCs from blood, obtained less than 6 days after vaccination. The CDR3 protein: CASSQELRRQFF. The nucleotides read TGTGCCAGCAGCCAAGAACTACGGCGGCAGTTCTTC.